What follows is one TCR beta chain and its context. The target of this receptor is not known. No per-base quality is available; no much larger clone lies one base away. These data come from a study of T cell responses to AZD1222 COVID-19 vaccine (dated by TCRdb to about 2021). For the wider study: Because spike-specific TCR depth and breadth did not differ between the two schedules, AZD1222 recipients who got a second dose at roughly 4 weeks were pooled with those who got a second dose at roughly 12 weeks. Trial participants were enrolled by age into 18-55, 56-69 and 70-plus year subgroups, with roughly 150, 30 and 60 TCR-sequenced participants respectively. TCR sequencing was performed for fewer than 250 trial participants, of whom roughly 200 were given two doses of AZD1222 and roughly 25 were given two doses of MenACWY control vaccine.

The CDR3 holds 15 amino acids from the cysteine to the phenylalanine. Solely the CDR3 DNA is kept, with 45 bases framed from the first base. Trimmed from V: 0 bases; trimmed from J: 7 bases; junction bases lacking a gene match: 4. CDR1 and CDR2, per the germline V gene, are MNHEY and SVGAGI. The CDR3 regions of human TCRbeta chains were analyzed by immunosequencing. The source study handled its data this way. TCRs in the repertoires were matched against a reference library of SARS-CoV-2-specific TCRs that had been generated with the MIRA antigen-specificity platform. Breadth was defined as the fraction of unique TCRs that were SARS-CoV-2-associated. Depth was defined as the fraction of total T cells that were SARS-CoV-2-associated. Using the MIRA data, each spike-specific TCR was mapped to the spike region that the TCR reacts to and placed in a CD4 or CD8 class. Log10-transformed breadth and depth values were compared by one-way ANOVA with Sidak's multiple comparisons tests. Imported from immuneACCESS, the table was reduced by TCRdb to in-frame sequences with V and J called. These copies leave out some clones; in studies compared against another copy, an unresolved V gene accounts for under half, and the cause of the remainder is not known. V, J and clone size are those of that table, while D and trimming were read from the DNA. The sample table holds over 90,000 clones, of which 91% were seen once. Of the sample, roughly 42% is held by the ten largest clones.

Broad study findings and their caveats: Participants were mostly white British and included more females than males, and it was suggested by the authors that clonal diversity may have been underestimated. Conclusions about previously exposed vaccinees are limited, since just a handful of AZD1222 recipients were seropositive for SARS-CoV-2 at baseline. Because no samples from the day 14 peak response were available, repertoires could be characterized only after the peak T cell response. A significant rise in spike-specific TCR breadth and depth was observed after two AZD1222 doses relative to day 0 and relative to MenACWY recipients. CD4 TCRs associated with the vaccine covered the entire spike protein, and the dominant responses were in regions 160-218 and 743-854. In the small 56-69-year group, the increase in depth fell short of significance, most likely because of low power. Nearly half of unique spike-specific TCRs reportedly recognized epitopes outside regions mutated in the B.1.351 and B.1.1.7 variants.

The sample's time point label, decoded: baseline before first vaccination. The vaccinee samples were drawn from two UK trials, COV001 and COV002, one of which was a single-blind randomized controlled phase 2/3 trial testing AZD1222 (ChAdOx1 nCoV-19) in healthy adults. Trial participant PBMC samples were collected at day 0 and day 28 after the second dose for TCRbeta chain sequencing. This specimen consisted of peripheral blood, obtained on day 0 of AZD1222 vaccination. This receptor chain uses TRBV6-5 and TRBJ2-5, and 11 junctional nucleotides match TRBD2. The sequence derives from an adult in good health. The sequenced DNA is TGTGCCAGCAGTTACTCGCCCCTAGCGGGAGGGACCCAGTACTTC. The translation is CASSYSPLAGGTQYF.